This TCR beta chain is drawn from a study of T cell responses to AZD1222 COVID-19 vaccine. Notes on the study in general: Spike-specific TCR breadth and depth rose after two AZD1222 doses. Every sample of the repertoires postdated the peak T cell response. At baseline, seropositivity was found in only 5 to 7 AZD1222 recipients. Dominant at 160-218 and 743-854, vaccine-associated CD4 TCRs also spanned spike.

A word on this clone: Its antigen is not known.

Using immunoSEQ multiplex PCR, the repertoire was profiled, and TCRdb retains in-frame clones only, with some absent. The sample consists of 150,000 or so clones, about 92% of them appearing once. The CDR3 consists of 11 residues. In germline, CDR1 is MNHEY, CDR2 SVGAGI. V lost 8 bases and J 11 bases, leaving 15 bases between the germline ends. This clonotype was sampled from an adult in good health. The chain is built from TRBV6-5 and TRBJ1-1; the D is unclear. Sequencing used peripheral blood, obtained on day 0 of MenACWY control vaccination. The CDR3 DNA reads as TGTGCCAGCGGCGGGCCTCTGAGCGCTTTCTTT. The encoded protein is CASGGPLSAFF.